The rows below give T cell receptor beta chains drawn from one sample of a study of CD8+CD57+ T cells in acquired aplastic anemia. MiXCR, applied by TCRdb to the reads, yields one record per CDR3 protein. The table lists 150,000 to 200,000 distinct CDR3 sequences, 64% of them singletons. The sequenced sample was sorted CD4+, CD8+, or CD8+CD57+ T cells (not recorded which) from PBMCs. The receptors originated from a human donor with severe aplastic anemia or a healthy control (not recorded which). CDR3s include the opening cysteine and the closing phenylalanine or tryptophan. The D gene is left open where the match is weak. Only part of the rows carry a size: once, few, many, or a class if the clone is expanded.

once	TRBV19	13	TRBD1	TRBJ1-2	CASRDRGGYGYTF	TGTGCCAGCCGGGACAGGGGAGGGTATGGCTACACCTTC
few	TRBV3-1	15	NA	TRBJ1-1	CASSRLAVGDTEAFF	TGTGCCAGCAGCCGTTTAGCTGTGGGGGACACTGAAGCTTTCTTT
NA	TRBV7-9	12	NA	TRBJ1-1	CASSFERESAFF	TGTGCCAGCAGCTTCGAGAGGGAATCGGCTTTCTTT
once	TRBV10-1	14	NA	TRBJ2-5	CASSESAGQETQYF	TGCGCCAGCAGTGAGTCGGCAGGGCAAGAGACCCAGTACTTC
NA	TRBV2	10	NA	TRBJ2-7	CASAWFEQYF	TGTGCCAGCGCGTGGTTCGAGCAGTACTTC
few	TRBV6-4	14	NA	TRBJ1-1	CASSVEAGHTEAFF	TGTGCCAGCAGCGTCGAGGCAGGGCACACTGAAGCTTTCTTT
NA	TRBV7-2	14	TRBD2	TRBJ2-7	CASSLGLAEYEQYF	TGTGCCAGCAGCTTGGGACTAGCGGAGTACGAGCAGTACTTC
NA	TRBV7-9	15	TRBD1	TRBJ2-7	CASSRRTGSSYEQYF	TGTGCCAGCAGCCGCCGGACAGGAAGCTCCTACGAGCAGTACTTC
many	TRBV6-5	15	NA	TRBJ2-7	CASSHRTVEPYEQYF	TGTGCCAGCAGCCACCGGACAGTCGAACCCTACGAGCAGTACTTC
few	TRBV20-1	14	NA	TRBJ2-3	CSARDGYGTDTQYF	TGCAGTGCTAGAGACGGGTATGGCACAGATACGCAGTATTTT
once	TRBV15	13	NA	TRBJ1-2	CATSRDAVYGYTF	TGTGCCACCAGCAGAGATGCGGTATATGGCTACACCTTC
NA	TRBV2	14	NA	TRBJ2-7	CASSRDLVSYEQYF	TGTGCCAGCAGTAGGGACCTCGTCTCCTACGAGCAGTACTTC
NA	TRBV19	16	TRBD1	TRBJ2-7	CASSIESWGTVHEQYF	TGTGCCAGTAGTATAGAATCTTGGGGGACAGTGCACGAGCAGTACTTC
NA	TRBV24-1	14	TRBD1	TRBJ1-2	CATSDLDRVYGYTF	TGTGCCACCAGTGACTTGGACAGGGTTTATGGCTACACCTTC
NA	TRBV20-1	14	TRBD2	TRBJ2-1	CSAVLSSGGNEQFF	TGCAGTGCGGTCTTGTCTAGCGGGGGCAATGAGCAGTTCTTC
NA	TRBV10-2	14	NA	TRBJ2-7	CASSISSSSYEQYF	TGTGCCAGTAGTATATCCTCAAGCTCCTACGAGCAGTACTTC
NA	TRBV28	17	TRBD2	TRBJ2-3	CASSSRVAGGRTDTQYF	TGTGCCAGCAGTTCCAGGGTAGCGGGAGGACGCACAGATACGCAGTATTTT
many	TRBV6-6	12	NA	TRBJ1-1	CASRAQGNEAFF	TGTGCCAGCAGAGCACAGGGAAATGAAGCTTTCTTT
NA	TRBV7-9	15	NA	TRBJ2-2	CASSLSAGETGELFF	TGTGCCAGCAGCTTGTCGGCAGGGGAGACCGGGGAGCTGTTTTTT
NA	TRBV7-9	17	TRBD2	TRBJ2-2	CASSLLAGGSGTGELFF	TGTGCCAGCAGCTTACTAGCGGGAGGTTCGGGCACCGGGGAGCTGTTTTTT
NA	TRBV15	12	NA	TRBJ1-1	CATSREYVEAFF	TGTGCCACCAGCAGAGAGTACGTCGAAGCTTTCTTT
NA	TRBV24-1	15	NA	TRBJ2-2	CATSDPGTNTGELFF	TGTGCCACCAGTGATCCCGGGACAAACACCGGGGAGCTGTTTTTT
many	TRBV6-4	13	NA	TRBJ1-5	CASSTGTNQPQHF	TGTGCCAGCAGTACAGGGACCAATCAGCCCCAGCATTTT
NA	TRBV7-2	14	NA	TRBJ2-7	CASSQDPLSYEQYF	TGTGCCAGCAGCCAAGATCCGCTTTCCTACGAGCAGTACTTC
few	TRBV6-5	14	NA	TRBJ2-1	CASSYSKTNGEQFF	TGTGCCAGCAGTTACTCTAAAACTAACGGTGAGCAGTTCTTC
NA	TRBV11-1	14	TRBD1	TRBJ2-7	CASSPMTGTYEQYF	TGTGCCAGCAGCCCAATGACAGGGACCTACGAGCAGTACTTC
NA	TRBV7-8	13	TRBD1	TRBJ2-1	CASSWDRYNEQFF	TGTGCCAGCAGTTGGGACAGATACAATGAGCAGTTCTTC
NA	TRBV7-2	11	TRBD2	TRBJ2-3	CASSRGGAQYF	TGTGCCAGCTCCCGGGGGGGTGCGCAGTATTTT
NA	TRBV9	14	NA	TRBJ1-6	CASSVMSYNSPLHF	TGTGCCAGCAGCGTAATGTCCTATAATTCACCCCTCCACTTT
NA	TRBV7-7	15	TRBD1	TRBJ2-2	CASRDRGTNTGELFF	TGTGCCAGCAGAGACAGGGGGACGAACACCGGGGAGCTGTTTTTT
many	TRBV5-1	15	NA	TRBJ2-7	CASSDPGDSAYEQYF	TGCGCCAGCAGCGATCCAGGGGATTCGGCCTACGAGCAGTACTTC
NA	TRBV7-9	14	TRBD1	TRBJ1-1	CASSLETGYTEAFF	TGTGCCAGCAGCCTTGAGACAGGGTATACTGAAGCTTTCTTT
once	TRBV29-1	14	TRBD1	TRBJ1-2	CSVEDIGQGAGYTF	TGCAGCGTTGAAGATATCGGACAGGGGGCTGGCTACACCTTC
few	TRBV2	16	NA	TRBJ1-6	CASSADHTSYNSPLHF	TGTGCCAGCAGTGCTGACCACACCTCTTATAATTCACCCCTCCACTTT
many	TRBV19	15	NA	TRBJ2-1	CASMGRQGGYNEQFF	TGTGCCAGTATGGGGAGACAGGGAGGTTACAATGAGCAGTTCTTC
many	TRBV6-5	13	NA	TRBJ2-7	CASRRETRTEQYF	TGTGCCAGCAGACGCGAAACTCGGACCGAGCAGTACTTC
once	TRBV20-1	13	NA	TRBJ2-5	CSANRQGTETQYF	TGCAGTGCTAATAGACAAGGGACAGAGACCCAGTACTTC
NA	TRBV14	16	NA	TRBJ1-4	CASSQGAMGERGKLFF	TGTGCCAGCAGCCAAGGGGCGATGGGGGAAAGGGGGAAACTGTTTTTT
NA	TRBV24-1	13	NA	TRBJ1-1	CATSAGRGTEAFF	TGTGCCACCAGTGCGGGCAGGGGCACTGAGGCTTTCTTT
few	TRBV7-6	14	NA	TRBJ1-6	CASTSREGNSPLHF	TGTGCCAGCACCTCCCGGGAGGGAAATTCACCCCTCCACTTT
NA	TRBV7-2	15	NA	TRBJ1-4	CASSRNQGINEKLFF	TGTGCCAGCAGCCGGAACCAGGGGATTAATGAAAAACTGTTTTTT
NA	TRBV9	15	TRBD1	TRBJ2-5	CASSVQQGAGETQYF	TGTGCCAGCAGCGTACAACAGGGGGCCGGGGAGACCCAGTACTTC
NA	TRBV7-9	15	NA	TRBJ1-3	CASSLADNSGNTIYF	TGTGCCAGCAGCTTAGCGGACAACTCTGGAAACACCATATATTTT
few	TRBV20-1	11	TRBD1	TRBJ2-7	CSGEQGSEQYF	TGCAGTGGAGAACAGGGGAGCGAGCAGTACTTC
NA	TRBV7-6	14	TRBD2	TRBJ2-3	CASSSQRGAHTQYF	TGTGCCAGCAGCTCTCAGCGGGGAGCACATACGCAGTATTTT